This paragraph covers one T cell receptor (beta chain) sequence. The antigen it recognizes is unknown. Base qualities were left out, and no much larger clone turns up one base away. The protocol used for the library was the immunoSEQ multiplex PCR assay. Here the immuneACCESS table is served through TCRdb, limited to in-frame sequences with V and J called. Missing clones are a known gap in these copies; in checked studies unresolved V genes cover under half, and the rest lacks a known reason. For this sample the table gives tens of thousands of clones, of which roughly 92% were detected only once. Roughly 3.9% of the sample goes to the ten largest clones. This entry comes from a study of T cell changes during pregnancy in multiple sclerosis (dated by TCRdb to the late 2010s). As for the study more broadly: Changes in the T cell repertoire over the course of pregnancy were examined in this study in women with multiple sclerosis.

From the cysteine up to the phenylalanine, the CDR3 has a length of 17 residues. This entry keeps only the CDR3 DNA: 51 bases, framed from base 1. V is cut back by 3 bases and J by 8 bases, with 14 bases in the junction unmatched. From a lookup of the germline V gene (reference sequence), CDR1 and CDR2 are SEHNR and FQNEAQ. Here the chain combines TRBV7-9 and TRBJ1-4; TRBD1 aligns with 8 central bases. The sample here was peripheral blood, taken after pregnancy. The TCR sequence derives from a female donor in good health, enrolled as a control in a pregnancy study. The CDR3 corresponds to CASSFPRQGLPWEKLFF. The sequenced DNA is TGTGCCAGCAGCTTCCCGAGACAGGGGTTACCTTGGGAAAAACTGTTTTTT.